Here is one TCR beta chain with its context. The table came from immunoSEQ multiplex PCR; TCRdb's copy has only in-frame clones and leaves some out. In the table there are 650,000 to 800,000 clones, 90% to 95% of which are singletons. This CDR3 spans 14 amino acids. The junction had 1 base not matched to a gene; V was cut back by 4 bases and J by 3 bases. Germline values: CDR1 MNHEY, CDR2 SVGAGI. The data originate from a study of shared clonotypes between healthy human individuals. Only CD45RO-negative cells positively selected for CCR7 counted as naive CD8 cells, so terminally differentiated effector memory CD45RA+ cells were excluded.

The chain is built from TRBV6-5 and TRBJ1-5; TRBD1 aligns across 9 bases. The TCR was taken from a man aged 25-45 years in good health. Sequencing used naive CD8+ T cells sorted from blood. CDR3 in amino acids: CASSLQGANQPQHF. The DNA for the CDR3 is TGTGCCAGCAGTTTACAGGGGGCCAATCAGCCCCAGCATTTT.